One and the same sample provided the 17 T cell receptor beta chains below, sequenced in a study of OX40 agonist ivuxolimab in advanced cancers. Profiled with immunoSEQ multiplex PCR; TCRdb holds only in-frame clones, not every one. The profile shows 100,000 to 110,000 clones, about 89% of them singletons. The material was CD4+ or CD8+ T cells sorted from blood, obtained in a trial of the OX40 agonist ivuxolimab. Receptors originate from an adult with an advanced solid tumor such as melanoma, head and neck, liver or kidney cancer.

This chain connects TRBV19 to TRBJ2-1, with 12 positions matching TRBD2. V shed 6 bases and J 2 bases; nucleotides not matched to a gene: 2. CDR1 and CDR2 (germline): LNHDA, SQIVND (reference sequence). The CDR3 is made up of 15 amino acids. CDR3: CASSRTSGTYNEQFF. DNA of the CDR3: TGTGCCAGTAGCCGGACTAGCGGGACCTACAATGAGCAGTTCTTC. Full variable domain (rest looked up from reference TRBV19 and TRBJ2-1): DGGITQSPKYLFRKEGQNVTLSCEQNLNHDAMYWYRQDPGQGLRLIYYSQIVNDFQKGDIAEGYSVSREKKESFPLTVTSAQKNPTAFYLCASSRTSGTYNEQFFGPGTRLTVL.

This rearrangement joins TRBV10-2 to TRBJ1-1; D possibly corresponds to TRBD1 (6 bases). V was trimmed by 3 bases and J by 0 bases, leaving 11 bases between them. Germline V gene lookup returns CDR1 WSHSY and CDR2 SAAADI. This CDR3 region has 15 residues. The CDR3 sequence: CASSEPGQLNTEAFF. Written as DNA, the CDR3 is TGCGCCAGCAGTGAACCGGGACAACTGAACACTGAAGCTTTCTTT.

This clone was observed once. The rearrangement links TRBV27 to TRBJ2-7; D possibly corresponds to TRBD2 (6 bases). Germline CDR1 is MNHEY and CDR2 is SMNVEV (reference sequence). The CDR3 length is 13 residues. The V gene lost 0 bases and the J gene lost 7 bases, with 10 bases spanning the gap. The CDR3 DNA is TGTGCCAGCAGTTTATCTCCGGGGGTTGAGCAGTACTTC. It codes for CASSLSPGVEQYF.

This chain joins TRBV9 and TRBJ1-2; possible D gene TRBD1, 6 bases. Germline assignment: CDR1 SGDLS and CDR2 YYNGEE. The CDR3 loop spans 14 amino acids. V lost 0 bases to trimming and J lost 7 bases, with 13 bases between them. DNA for the CDR3: TGTGCCAGCAGCGTAGACCCGGGGGGCTCTGGCTACACCTTC. As protein: CASSVDPGGSGYTF.

The chain links TRBV15 to TRBJ2-7; 9 nucleotides agree with TRBD2. Germline V gene sequence: CDR1 LNHNV, CDR2 YYDKDF (reference sequence). This CDR3 is built from 15 residues. Trimming removed 1 base from V and 4 bases from J; junction bases left unmatched: 5. The DNA of the CDR3 is TGTGCCACCAGCAGAGGGGGTAGCGGGAGTTACGAGCAGTACTTC. The encoded protein is CATSRGGSGSYEQYF.

This chain connects TRBV4-2 to TRBJ1-2; D call uncertain. The length of the CDR3 is 17 residues. Germline values: CDR1 LGHNA, CDR2 YNFKEQ. Trimming cost V 0 bases and J 2 bases, with 16 bases left between them. The CDR3 DNA reads as TGTGCCAGCAGCCAAGATTTGGTAGGGAGTCAGAACTATGGCTACACCTTC. It is translated as CASSQDLVGSQNYGYTF.

The CDR3 bases are TGTGCCAGCAGCCAACAGGGGGCTAATAATTCACCCCTCCACTTT. It yields the protein CASSQQGANNSPLHF. The V and J genes are TRBV6-6 and TRBJ1-6, with TRBD1 matching 9 bases. Germline V gives CDR1 MNHNY, CDR2 SVGAGI (reference sequence). This CDR3 spans 15 amino acids. After removal of 6 bases from V and 5 bases from J, the junction contained 5 bases not matched to a gene.

This clone was seen only once. J is TRBJ2-6 and V is TRBV19, with D possibly being TRBD1 (6 bases). The CDR3 is made up of 17 amino acids. Between the trimmed V and J ends, which lost 6 bases and 0 bases, there was a span of 15 bases. Germline V gene sequence: CDR1 LNHDA, CDR2 SQIVND (reference sequence). CDR3 sequence (DNA): TGTGCCAGTAGGGACAGTTACCTAGCCTCTGGGGCCAACGTCCTGACTTTC. It yields the protein CASRDSYLASGANVLTF.

This clone was seen only a few times. The V call is TRBV6-6, the J call TRBJ1-3, with 10 bases aligning to TRBD1. The CDR3 extends over 14 amino acids. The junction had 3 bases not matched to a gene; V was cut back by 4 bases and J by 6 bases. Germline CDR1 and CDR2: MNHNY and SVGAGI (reference sequence). CDR3 coding DNA: TGTGCCAGCAGTTTGGGACAGGGGTTAAACACCATATATTTT. Translating gives CASSLGQGLNTIYF.

V usage is TRBV16 and J usage is TRBJ2-5, with 7 bases fitting TRBD1. Germline V gene lookup returns CDR1 KGHSY and CDR2 FQNENV. The J segment lost 2 bases and the V segment lost 0 bases, leaving 3 bases of the junction unmatched. This CDR3 region has 15 residues. The CDR3 region is CASSQSGQPQETQYF. The CDR3 DNA is TGTGCCAGCAGCCAATCGGGACAGCCTCAAGAGACCCAGTACTTC.

This chain links TRBV28 with TRBJ2-1; D not certain. The CDR3 sequence is 12 residues long. Trimming pared 3 bases from V and 9 bases from J, leaving 9 bases between. CDR1 MDHEN and CDR2 SYDVKM come from the germline V gene. The CDR3 protein is CASSFGVGEQFF. CDR3 nucleotides: TGTGCCAGCAGTTTCGGAGTGGGTGAGCAGTTCTTC.

The V and J genes are TRBV19 and TRBJ1-5; perhaps TRBD1 as D (5 bases). Germline CDR1 reads LNHDA; CDR2 reads SQIVND (reference sequence). Trimming removed 5 bases at V and 9 bases at J, with 20 bases between. CDR3 length: 15 residues. In DNA form, the CDR3 reads TGTGCCAGTAGTGGGACCCGGGATGCTGTGCCGCCCCAGCATTTT. As protein: CASSGTRDAVPPQHF.

V and J are TRBV30 and TRBJ1-2; no clear D. Germline CDR1 is GTSNPN and CDR2 is SVGIG (reference sequence). Between the trimmed V and J ends, which lost 4 bases and 6 bases, there was a span of 18 bases. The CDR3 extends over 14 amino acids. The chain's CDR3 is CAWNAYRGLDGYTF. Here the CDR3 DNA reads TGTGCCTGGAACGCTTACAGAGGTCTTGATGGCTACACCTTC.

The rearrangement uses TRBV7-8 and TRBJ2-4; 7 bases align to TRBD2. The CDR3 length is 14 residues. Germline CDR1 is SGHVS and CDR2 is FQNEAQ. Germline trimming cut 5 bases from V and 6 bases from J; bases unmatched to any gene: 7. CDR3 nucleotide sequence: TGTGCCAGCAGCGCATCGGGGGGAAGAAACATTCAGTACTTC. This codes for CASSASGGRNIQYF.

This chain joins TRBV5-1 and TRBJ2-7, with 8 bases that match TRBD1. Looked up from germline, CDR1 is SGHRS and CDR2 is YFSETQ. The length of the CDR3 is 14 residues. The J segment lost 6 bases and the V segment lost 2 bases, leaving 7 bases of the junction unmatched. CDR3 sequence (DNA): TGCGCCAGCAGCTTCGGGACAGGCCGTTTCGAGCAGTACTTC. It is translated as CASSFGTGRFEQYF.

This chain joins TRBV6-6 and TRBJ2-3, with D perhaps matching TRBD1 (5 bases). Germline loops: CDR1 MNHNY, CDR2 SVGAGI (reference sequence). Trimming took off 6 bases at V and 4 bases at J, with 11 bases between the two ends. This CDR3 is built from 13 residues. The CDR3 DNA reads as TGTGCCAGCAGGGGGCGAGCGTCAGATACGCAGTATTTT. Translated, it gives CASRGRASDTQYF.

The rearrangement links TRBV25-1 to TRBJ2-3, with D unclear. Trimming removed 3 bases at V and 6 bases at J, with 10 bases between. The V gene's germline CDR1 is MGHDK and CDR2 SYGVNS. CDR3 length: 13 residues. The DNA for the CDR3 is TGTGCCAGCAGTGACTTTTCGAGCGATACGCAGTATTTT. It codes for CASSDFSSDTQYF.